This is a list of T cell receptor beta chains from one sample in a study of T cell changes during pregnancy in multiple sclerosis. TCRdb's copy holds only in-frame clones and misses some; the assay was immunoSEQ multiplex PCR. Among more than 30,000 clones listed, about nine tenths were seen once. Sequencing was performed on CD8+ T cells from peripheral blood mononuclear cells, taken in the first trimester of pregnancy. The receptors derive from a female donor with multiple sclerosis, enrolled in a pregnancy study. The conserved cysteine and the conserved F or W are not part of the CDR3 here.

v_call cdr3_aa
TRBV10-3 AISESLLAVNNEQF
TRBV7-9 ASSFDRDEQY
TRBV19 ASSSGGLAALSYNEQF
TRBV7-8 ASSPARGPNEQF
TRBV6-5 ASSTSLDAIQY
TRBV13 ASSLGALASYEQY
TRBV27 ASSPGTVNQPQH
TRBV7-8 ASSLIGTGPTQETQY
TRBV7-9 ASSATTGTGATDTQY
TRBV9 ASSVDSSGSYTDTQY
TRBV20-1 SVGGLGEQY
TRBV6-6 ASSYDSGGAGGYT
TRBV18 ASSDRADTEAF
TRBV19 ATMDRLNTEAF
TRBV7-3 ASSPKGGLAGGETQY
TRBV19 ASSISAGGYNEQF
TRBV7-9 ASSPQSTAGYT
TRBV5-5 ASSWGGATYNEQF
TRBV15 ATSTSGGAVDEQF
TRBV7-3 ASSSIAGGRNTQY
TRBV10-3 AISESGEDTQY
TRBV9 ASSGGTGGYEQY
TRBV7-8 ASSFRGQTPYNEQF
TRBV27 ASSLYTESNSPLH
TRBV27 ASSLSPGTYEQY
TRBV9 ASSVASGDYEQY
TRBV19 ASSIWWTGGVLDTEAF
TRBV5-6 ASSLAVTGTDTQY
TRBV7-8 ASSRPRESSGGTYEQY
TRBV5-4 ASSSTRDRGPTQQY
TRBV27 ASSLVSGLHEQY
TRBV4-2 ASSQEKAGADTQY
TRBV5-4 ASSKDRIYEQY
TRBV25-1 ASSVLGAST
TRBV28 ASSLRTNTDTQY
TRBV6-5 ASSYGGYSDEQY
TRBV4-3 ASSQVPGLGSPLH
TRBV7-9 ASSDTGMDSYEQY
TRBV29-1 SVEDPKTGTAYEQY
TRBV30 AWLGPRDSTSSGANVLT
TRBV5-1 ASSLTNVEQF